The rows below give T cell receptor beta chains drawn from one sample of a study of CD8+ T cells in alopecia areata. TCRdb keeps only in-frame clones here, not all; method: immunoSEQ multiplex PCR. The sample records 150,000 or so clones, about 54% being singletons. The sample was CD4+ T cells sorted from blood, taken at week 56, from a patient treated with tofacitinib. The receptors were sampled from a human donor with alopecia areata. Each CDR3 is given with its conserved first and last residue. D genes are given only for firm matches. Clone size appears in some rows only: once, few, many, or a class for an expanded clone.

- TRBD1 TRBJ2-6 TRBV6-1 CASSEGTGRPGANVLTF TGTGCCAGCAGTGAAGGGACAGGGAGACCTGGGGCCAACGTCCTGACTTTC
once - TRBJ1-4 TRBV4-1 CASSQVVGEALNEKLFF TGCGCCAGCAGCCAAGTCGTTGGCGAGGCCCTTAATGAAAAACTGTTTTTT
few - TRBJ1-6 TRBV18 CASSQHNDSPLHF TGTGCCAGCTCGCAACACAACGATTCACCCCTCCACTTT
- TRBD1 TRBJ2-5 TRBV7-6 CASSRLDRGPETQYF TGTGCCAGCAGCCGGCTTGACAGGGGGCCAGAGACCCAGTACTTC
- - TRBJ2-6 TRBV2 CASSLGRRSSGANVLTF TGTGCCAGCAGCCTTGGACGTCGTTCGTCTGGGGCCAACGTCCTGACTTTC
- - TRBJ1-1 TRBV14 CASSHAARMGGTEAFF TGTGCCAGCAGCCACGCGGCGAGAATGGGGGGGACTGAAGCTTTCTTT
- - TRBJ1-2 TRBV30 CAWSPSPGLGAYGYTF TGTGCCTGGAGTCCATCCCCCGGGCTTGGGGCCTATGGCTACACCTTC
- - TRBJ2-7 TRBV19 CASSMMGAEQYF TGTGCCAGTAGTATGATGGGGGCCGAGCAGTACTTC
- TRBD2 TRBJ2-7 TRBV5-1 CASSFWDYPRSYEQYF TGCGCCAGCAGCTTTTGGGACTACCCTAGGTCCTACGAGCAGTACTTC
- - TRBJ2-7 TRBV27 CASSFLGGEQYF TGTGCCAGCAGTTTTCTGGGGGGCGAGCAGTACTTC
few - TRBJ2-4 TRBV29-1 CSVGGENRQAVNIQYF TGCAGCGTTGGTGGGGAAAACCGACAGGCCGTTAACATTCAGTACTTC
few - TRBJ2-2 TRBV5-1 CASSLPTANTGELFF TGCGCCAGCAGCTTGCCCACAGCGAACACCGGGGAGCTGTTTTTT
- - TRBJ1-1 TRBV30 CAWSGMNTEAFF TGTGCCTGGTCAGGGATGAACACTGAAGCTTTCTTT
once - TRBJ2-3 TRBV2 CASNVSPQYF TGTGCCAGCAATGTTTCGCCGCAGTATTTT
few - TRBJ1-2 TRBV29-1 CSVDLPGPNYGYTF TGCAGCGTTGATCTTCCGGGACCTAACTATGGCTACACCTTC
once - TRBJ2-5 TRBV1 CTSSQVGYF TGCACCAGCAGCCAAGTGGGGTACTTC
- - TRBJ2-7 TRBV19 CASSIGLHSPYEQYF TGTGCCAGTAGTATCGGGTTACATTCACCCTACGAGCAGTACTTC
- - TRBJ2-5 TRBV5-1 CASSSGDSQETQYF TGCGCCAGCAGCTCGGGGGACAGCCAAGAGACCCAGTACTTC
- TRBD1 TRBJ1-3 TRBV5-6 CASSQDRTRNTIYF TGTGCCAGCAGCCAGGACAGGACAAGAAACACCATATATTTT
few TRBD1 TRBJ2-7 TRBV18 CASSPLPGQGAYEQYF TGTGCCAGCTCACCTCTCCCGGGACAGGGGGCATACGAGCAGTACTTC
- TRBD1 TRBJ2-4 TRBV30 CACGQGVTKNIQYF TGTGCCTGTGGACAGGGGGTCACCAAAAACATTCAGTACTTC
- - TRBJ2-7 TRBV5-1 CASSPNGVPYEQYF TGCGCCAGCAGCCCAAATGGGGTTCCCTACGAGCAGTACTTC
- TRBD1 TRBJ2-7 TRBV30 CAWRGTGALDEQYF TGTGCCTGGAGGGGGACAGGGGCCCTGGACGAGCAGTACTTC
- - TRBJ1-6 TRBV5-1 CASSLENSPLHF TGCGCCAGCAGCTTGGAGAATTCACCCCTCCACTTT
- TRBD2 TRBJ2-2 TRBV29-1 CSVGGRGANTGELFF TGCAGCGTTGGCGGGCGGGGGGCCAACACCGGGGAGCTGTTTTTT
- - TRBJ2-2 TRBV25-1 CASNGESGELFF TGTGCCAGCAATGGGGAGTCCGGGGAGCTGTTTTTT
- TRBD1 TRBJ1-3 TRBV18 CASSLGQPNGNTIYF TGTGCCAGCTCACTGGGACAGCCAAATGGAAACACCATATATTTT
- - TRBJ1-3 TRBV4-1 CASSQDRRGGRGNTIYF TGCGCCAGCAGCCAAGATAGACGGGGGGGACGAGGGAACACCATATATTTT
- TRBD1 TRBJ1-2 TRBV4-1 CASSHQDWTGIYGYTF TGCGCCAGCAGCCATCAGGACTGGACAGGGATTTATGGCTACACCTTC
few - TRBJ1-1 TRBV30 CAWRERPDTEAFF TGTGCCTGGAGGGAACGACCCGACACTGAAGCTTTCTTT
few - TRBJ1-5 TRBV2 CASTFGGGNQPQHF TGTGCCAGCACGTTCGGGGGAGGCAATCAGCCCCAGCATTTT